The 20 T cell receptor beta chains presented below share a single source sample, sequenced in a study of cytomegalovirus exposure and HLA in healthy donors. PCR employed 60 Vbeta and 13 Jbeta primers. Sequencing used immunoSEQ multiplex PCR; TCRdb keeps in-frame clones, though not all of them. Found here are about 150,000 clones, 79% of them singletons; the top ten hold around 6.5%. Sequencing input: PBMCs. The receptors were sampled from a middle-aged man in good health and CMV-seropositive.

The gene calls are TRBV6-1 and TRBJ1-1; D is possibly TRBD1 (5 bases). The length of the CDR3 is 15 residues. The V gene's germline CDR1 is MNHNS and CDR2 SASEGT. V lost 0 bases, J lost 5 bases, and 13 bases lay in between. The CDR3 nucleotides read TGTGCCAGCAGTGAAGCGCTCGGGGGAGTGACTGAAGCTTTCTTT. It translates to CASSEALGGVTEAFF.

The chain links TRBV5-1 to TRBJ1-5; D is undetermined. The V end was cut by 4 bases, the J end by 3 bases, with 17 bases between. The CDR3 is 16 residues long. Per germline, CDR1 SGHRS and CDR2 YFSETQ. The CDR3 reads CASSLGSSGSNQPQHF. CDR3 DNA: TGCGCCAGCAGCCTCGGTTCATCGGGGTCCAATCAGCCCCAGCATTTT.

The chain links TRBV10-3 to TRBJ2-3, with 11 bases lining up with TRBD2. J gave up 0 bases and V 3 bases, and 2 bases lay outside the gene matches. CDR1 is ENHRY and CDR2 is SYGVKD in the germline V gene. The CDR3 has 16 amino acids. The CDR3 DNA is TGTGCCATCAGTGAAGGACTAGCGGGTAGCACAGATACGCAGTATTTT. Its protein is CAISEGLAGSTDTQYF.

The rearrangement links TRBV19 to TRBJ1-1; 8 bases are shared with TRBD1. V gave up 3 bases and J gave up 5 bases; unmatched junction bases: 11. Germline V gene sequence: CDR1 LNHDA, CDR2 SQIVND (reference sequence). The CDR3 totals 16 residues. The CDR3 DNA reads TGTGCCAGTAGTATGGGGTCAGGGGGCCATGATACTGAAGCTTTCTTT. Encoded protein: CASSMGSGGHDTEAFF. The whole variable domain, remainder taken from reference TRBV19 and TRBJ1-1, is DGGITQSPKYLFRKEGQNVTLSCEQNLNHDAMYWYRQDPGQGLRLIYYSQIVNDFQKGDIAEGYSVSREKKESFPLTVTSAQKNPTAFYLCASSMGSGGHDTEAFFGQGTRLTVV.

In its sample, this clone was seen a few times. The rearrangement uses TRBV9 and TRBJ2-7; 11 bases map to TRBD2. V lost 7 bases and J lost 3; bases outside the gene matches: 9. The CDR3 length is 15 residues. Germline values: CDR1 SGDLS, CDR2 YYNGEE. The chain's CDR3 is CASSRRLAGNYEQYF. In nucleotides, the CDR3 is TGTGCCAGCTCCCGTAGACTAGCGGGAAACTACGAGCAGTACTTC. Full variable domain (rest looked up from reference TRBV9 and TRBJ2-7): DSGVTQTPKHLITATGQRVTLRCSPRSGDLSVYWYQQSLDQGLQFLIQYYNGEERAKGNILERFSAQQFPDLHSELNLSSLELGDSALYFCASSRRLAGNYEQYFGPGTRLTVT.

The J gene is TRBJ2-3, the V gene TRBV7-9; possibly TRBD2 for D (6 bases). CDR1 and CDR2 (germline): SEHNR, FQNEAQ (reference sequence). V lost 5 bases and J 0 bases, leaving 15 bases between the germline ends. This CDR3 is built from 16 residues. The CDR3 DNA reads as TGTGCCAGCAGCCCCGGGTTAGCGGCTAGCACAGATACGCAGTATTTT. It codes for CASSPGLAASTDTQYF.

The chain carries TRBV4-1 and TRBJ2-7, with TRBD2 matching 12 bases. V trimming: 4 bases; J trimming: 4 bases; junction bases outside the gene matches: 5. This CDR3 spans 15 amino acids. Germline assignment: CDR1 MGHRA and CDR2 YSYEKL. CDR3 nucleotides: TGCGCCAGCAGCCCATCCGGGACTAGCGGGTACGAGCAGTACTTC. Translation gives CASSPSGTSGYEQYF.

V and J are TRBV25-1 and TRBJ2-7; tentatively, D is TRBD1 (6 bases). This CDR3 spans 14 amino acids. Deletions cut 4 bases from V and 4 bases from J, with 14 bases between. Germline V gene sequence: CDR1 MGHDK, CDR2 SYGVNS. CDR3 DNA: TGTGCCAGCAGTGGAGGACAGAGGGAATACGAGCAGTACTTC. It translates to CASSGGQREYEQYF.

This rearrangement joins TRBV19 to TRBJ2-1; TRBD2 agrees at 14 bases. V lost 11 bases and J lost 0; bases outside the gene matches: 3. The CDR3 is 15 residues long. Germline lookup yields CDR1 LNHDA and CDR2 SQIVND (reference sequence). The CDR3 reads CAVGLAGGSYNEQFF. The CDR3 nucleotides read TGTGCCGTTGGACTAGCGGGAGGCTCCTACAATGAGCAGTTCTTC.

A word on this clone: A read error may produce the germline difference seen at one junction end. This rearrangement joins TRBV7-6 to TRBJ1-1; the match to TRBD1 covers 8 bases. This CDR3 comprises 16 residues. The germline V gene has CDR1 SGHVS and CDR2 FNYEAQ. Written as DNA, the CDR3 is TGTGCCAGCAGCTTAGACCAGGGGGCTGGGGACACTGAAGCTCTCTTT. It is translated as CASSLDQGAGDTEALF.

This clone has a handful of counts. The chain joins TRBV30 to TRBJ1-3, with TRBD1 matching over 9 bases. V lost 5 bases, J lost 1 base, and 3 bases stayed unmatched. The CDR3 runs 14 residues. The germline gives CDR1 GTSNPN, CDR2 SVGIG (reference sequence). The CDR3 DNA reads TGTGCCTGGCAGACAGGGGGTTCTGGAAACACCATATATTTT. Protein: CAWQTGGSGNTIYF.

The chain uses TRBV5-1 and TRBJ2-5; the match to TRBD2 covers 7 bases. The CDR3 contains 15 residues. V lost 0 bases and J lost 4; bases outside the gene matches: 6. Per germline, CDR1 SGHRS and CDR2 YFSETQ. The CDR3 sequence: CASSLDLGGGETQYF. Written as DNA, the CDR3 is TGCGCCAGCAGCTTGGATTTGGGGGGGGGAGAGACCCAGTACTTC.

This clone appeared a few times. The chain has TRBV5-6 and TRBJ1-5; unclear D gene. Germline CDR1 reads SGHDT; CDR2 reads YYEEEE. V was pared by 2 bases and J by 1 base, with 13 bases between. The CDR3 has 16 amino acids. CDR3 DNA: TGTGCCAGCAGCTTCTTTGGGGAGGCCAGCAATCAGCCCCAGCATTTT. Amino acid sequence: CASSFFGEASNQPQHF.

The table lists this clone with a few counts. This chain uses TRBV7-9 with TRBJ2-1; 9 bases are shared with TRBD2. V trimming: 5 bases; J trimming: 5 bases; junction bases outside the gene matches: 13. The V gene's germline CDR1 is SEHNR and CDR2 FQNEAQ (reference sequence). The CDR3 runs 17 residues. This chain's CDR3 is CASSPLLSGSRNNEQFF. The CDR3, as DNA: TGTGCCAGCAGCCCCCTCCTTAGCGGGAGTAGAAACAATGAGCAGTTCTTC. The full variable domain, rest sourced from reference TRBV7-9 and TRBJ2-1, is DTGVSQNPRHKITKRGQNVTFRCDPISEHNRLYWYRQTLGQGPEFLTYFQNEAQLEKSRLLSDRFSAERPKGSFSTLEIQRTEQGDSAMYLCASSPLLSGSRNNEQFFGPGTRLTVL.

V gene TRBV28 combines with J gene TRBJ1-5, with D perhaps TRBD1 (6 bases). V dropped 2 bases and J dropped 10 bases, with 12 bases sitting between them. Germline V gene data show CDR1 as MDHEN and CDR2 as SYDVKM. This CDR3 comprises 13 residues. The CDR3 spells CASSLDRFFPQHF. The CDR3 region has the DNA TGTGCCAGCAGTTTAGACAGGTTCTTCCCCCAGCATTTT.

The chain links TRBV30 to TRBJ1-2; maybe TRBD1 (5 bases). This CDR3 is built from 13 residues. Germline V CDR1 and CDR2: GTSNPN, SVGIG (reference sequence). V was trimmed by 3 bases and J by 6 bases, leaving 14 bases between them. CDR3 sequence reads: CAWRSRAIDGYTF. DNA of the CDR3: TGTGCCTGGAGGTCCAGGGCCATCGATGGCTACACCTTC.

The chain couples TRBV2 to TRBJ2-7; the match to TRBD1 covers 8 bases. This CDR3 contains 15 residues. Trimming cost V 4 bases and J 0 bases; bases outside gene matches: 5. CDR1 and CDR2 from the germline V gene are SNHLY and FYNNEI. DNA for the CDR3: TGTGCCAGCAGTGTCTTCAGGGGGCCCTCCTACGAGCAGTACTTC. It yields the protein CASSVFRGPSYEQYF.

This clone occurred a few times. The chain joins TRBV30 to TRBJ1-4; unclear D gene. From germline, CDR1 is GTSNPN and CDR2 SVGIG (reference sequence). The V gene lost 0 bases and the J gene lost 4 bases, with 18 bases spanning the gap. The CDR3 has 17 residues. This CDR3 reads CAWSVLRELRGNEKLFF. The CDR3 coding sequence is TGTGCCTGGAGTGTACTTAGGGAGCTCCGCGGTAATGAAAAACTGTTTTTT.

The chain joins TRBV18 to TRBJ1-1, with D tentatively TRBD1 (6 bases). The CDR3 is 16 amino acids. Trimming shortened V by 2 bases and J by 1 base, and 14 bases separated the two germline ends. Germline CDR1 reads KGHSH; CDR2 reads LQKENI. The CDR3 spells CASSPSPGVTNTEAFF. For the CDR3, the DNA is TGTGCCAGCTCACCATCGCCAGGGGTTACGAACACTGAAGCTTTCTTT. Supplemented by reference TRBV18 and TRBJ1-1, the full variable domain reads NAGVMQNPRHLVRRRGQEARLRCSPMKGHSHVYWYRQLPEEGLKFMVYLQKENIIDESGMPKERFSAEFPKEGPSILRIQQVVRGDSAAYFCASSPSPGVTNTEAFFGQGTRLTVV.

A word on this clone: One junction end does not reproduce the germline sequence, and a read error may be involved. The chain is built from TRBV7-9 and TRBJ1-3; 10 bases are shared with TRBD1. Per the germline V gene, CDR1 is SEHNR and CDR2 is FQNEAQ (reference sequence). The CDR3 runs to 16 residues. The CDR3, as DNA: TGTTCCAGCAGTCGGGACAGGGGCTCTACTGGAAACACCATATATTTT. As protein: CSSSRDRGSTGNTIYF.